Presented here are 9 T cell receptor beta chains from one specimen sequenced in a study of early T cells in non-severe SARS-CoV-2 infection. MiXCR, run by TCRdb on the 5' RACE reads, gives a single entry per CDR3 protein. The sample records about 25,000 distinct CDR3 sequences, approximately 4.4% being singletons. The sample consisted of whole blood. The receptors were sampled from an adult who was a healthcare worker with PCR-confirmed SARS-CoV-2 infection or an uninfected control (not recorded which).

V gene TRBV7-9 combines with J gene TRBJ1-2; a possible D gene is TRBD1 (6 bases). Germline assignment: CDR1 SEHNR and CDR2 FQNEAQ (reference sequence). V lost 2 bases, J lost 6 bases, and 10 bases lay in between. The CDR3 spans 13 residues. CDR3 residues: CASSLIGGNGYTF. For the CDR3, the DNA is TGTGCCAGCAGCTTAATTGGGGGCAATGGCTACACCTTC.

This chain uses TRBV6-6 with TRBJ1-1; 8 bases match TRBD1. This CDR3 comprises 14 residues. CDR1 is MNHNY, CDR2 SVGAGI, per germline (reference sequence). Trimming cost V 2 bases and J 1 base; bases outside gene matches: 0. CDR3 amino acids: CASSYGTGNTEAFF. CDR3 DNA: TGTGCCAGCAGTTACGGGACAGGGAACACTGAAGCTTTCTTT.

This clonotype has ten or more counts. The chain couples TRBV7-9 to TRBJ1-5; TRBD1 matches at 9 bases. The CDR3 covers 14 residues. Germline V lookup: CDR1 SEHNR, CDR2 FQNEAQ (reference sequence). J lost 4 bases, V lost 3 bases, and 1 base had no gene match. The CDR3 DNA is TGTGCCAGCAGCTTTGGGACAGGGAATCAGCCCCAGCATTTT. Its translation is CASSFGTGNQPQHF.

This clonotype was observed a few times. The rearrangement joins TRBV28 to TRBJ1-5; the match to TRBD1 covers 7 bases. CDR1 MDHEN and CDR2 SYDVKM come from the germline V gene. This CDR3 has 15 residues. Germline trimming cut 3 bases from V and 3 bases from J; bases unmatched to any gene: 5. The CDR3 sequence: CASSFTGQVNQPQHF. The CDR3 DNA reads as TGTGCCAGCAGTTTTACCGGACAGGTCAATCAGCCCCAGCATTTT.

J is TRBJ2-1 and V is TRBV12-3 or TRBV12-4, with 8 bases matching TRBD1. The CDR3 spans 12 residues. With V trimmed by 7 bases and J by 6 bases, 2 bases remained unmatched. DNA of the CDR3: TGTGCCAGCACAACAGGGGGCAATGAGCAGTTCTTC. It yields the protein CASTTGGNEQFF.

This clonotype was counted ten times or more. This sequence joins TRBV20-1 and TRBJ2-7, with 10 bases lining up with TRBD2. CDR1 is DFQATT and CDR2 is SNEGSKA in the germline V gene (reference sequence). V was pared by 1 base and J by 6 bases, with 3 bases of the junction left unmatched. This CDR3 has 13 amino acids. The CDR3 reads CSARVSGRSEQYF. CDR3 bases: TGCAGTGCTAGAGTTAGCGGGAGGTCCGAGCAGTACTTC.

This clonotype was detected many times. The chain couples TRBV10-2 to TRBJ1-5; the D is unclear. Trimming pared 0 bases from V and 4 bases from J, leaving 7 bases between. This CDR3 spans 14 amino acids. The V gene's germline CDR1 is WSHSY and CDR2 SAAADI. The DNA for the CDR3 is TGCGCCAGCAGTGAGTCGGGCCTTAATCAGCCCCAGCATTTT. Amino acid sequence: CASSESGLNQPQHF.

The genes are TRBV30 and TRBJ1-1; no clear D gene. CDR1 is GTSNPN and CDR2 is SVGIG in the germline V gene (reference sequence). This CDR3 spans 11 amino acids. Trimming pared 2 bases from V and 8 bases from J, leaving 9 bases between. The CDR3 loop is CAWSPGREAFF. CDR3 in DNA: TGTGCCTGGAGTCCGGGTCGCGAAGCTTTCTTT.

This clonotype was detected ten times or more. The gene calls are TRBV5-4 and TRBJ1-1, with 7 bases that match TRBD1. J gave up 6 bases and V 4 bases, and 9 bases lay outside the gene matches. The CDR3 covers 14 residues. CDR1 and CDR2 (germline): SGHNT, YYREEE (reference sequence). The CDR3 DNA sequence: TGTGCCAGCAGCACCTTACAGGGGATCCCTGAAGCTTTCTTT. Protein product: CASSTLQGIPEAFF.